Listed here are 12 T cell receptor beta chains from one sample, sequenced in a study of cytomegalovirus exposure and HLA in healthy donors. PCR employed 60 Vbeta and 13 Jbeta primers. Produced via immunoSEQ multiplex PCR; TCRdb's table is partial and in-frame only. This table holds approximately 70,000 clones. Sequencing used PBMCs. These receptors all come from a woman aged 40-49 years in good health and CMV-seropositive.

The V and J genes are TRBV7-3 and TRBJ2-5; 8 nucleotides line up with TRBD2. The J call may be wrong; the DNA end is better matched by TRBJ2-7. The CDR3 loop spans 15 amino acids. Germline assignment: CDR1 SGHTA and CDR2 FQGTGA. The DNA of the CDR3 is TGTGCCAGCAGCCGAAACGGGGGGGGGTTCAACGAGCAGTACTTC. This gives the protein CASSRNGGGFNEQYF.

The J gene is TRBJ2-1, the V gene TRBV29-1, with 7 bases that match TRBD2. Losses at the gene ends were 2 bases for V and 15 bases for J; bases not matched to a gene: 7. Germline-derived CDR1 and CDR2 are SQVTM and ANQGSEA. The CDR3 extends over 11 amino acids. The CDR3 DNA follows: TGCAGCGTTGAAATAGGGCGGGAGTGGTTCTTC. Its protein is CSVEIGREWFF.

CDR3 protein: CATSPQAGADEQYF. The CDR3 nucleotides are TGTGCCACCAGCCCACAAGCGGGGGCCGACGAGCAGTACTTC. The genes are TRBV15 and TRBJ2-5; TRBD2 agrees at 8 bases. The J call may not be correct, given that the DNA end is closer to TRBJ2-7. CDR1 and CDR2 from the germline V gene are LNHNV and YYDKDF (reference sequence). The CDR3 is made up of 14 amino acids.

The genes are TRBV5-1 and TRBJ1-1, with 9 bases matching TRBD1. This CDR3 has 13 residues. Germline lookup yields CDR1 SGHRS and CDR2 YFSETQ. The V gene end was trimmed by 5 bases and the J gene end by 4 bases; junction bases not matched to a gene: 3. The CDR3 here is CASSTTGGTEAFF. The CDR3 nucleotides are TGCGCCAGCAGTACGACAGGGGGCACTGAAGCTTTCTTT.

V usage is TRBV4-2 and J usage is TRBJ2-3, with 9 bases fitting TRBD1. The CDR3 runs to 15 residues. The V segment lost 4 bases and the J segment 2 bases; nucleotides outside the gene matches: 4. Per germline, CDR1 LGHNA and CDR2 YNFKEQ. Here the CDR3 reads CASSPRTGDTDTQYF. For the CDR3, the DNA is TGTGCCAGCAGCCCCAGGACAGGGGACACAGATACGCAGTATTTT.

The CDR3 DNA is TGTGCCAGCAGCAAAATTTTACGGAGCCCACTGGGGGAGGCGCGAGAGACCCAGTACTTC. It yields the protein CASSKILRSPLGEARETQYF. The chain is built from TRBV21-1 and TRBJ2-5; the D call in the table, TRBD2, was not verified against the DNA. TRBV21-1 is designated a pseudogene. The CDR3 sequence is 20 residues long.

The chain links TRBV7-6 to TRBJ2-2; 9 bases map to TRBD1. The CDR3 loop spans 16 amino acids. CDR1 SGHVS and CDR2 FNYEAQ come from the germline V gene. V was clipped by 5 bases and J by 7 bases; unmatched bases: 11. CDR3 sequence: CASSPTTGGLFGELFF. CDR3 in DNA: TGTGCCAGCAGCCCGACGACAGGGGGGTTGTTCGGGGAGCTGTTTTTT.

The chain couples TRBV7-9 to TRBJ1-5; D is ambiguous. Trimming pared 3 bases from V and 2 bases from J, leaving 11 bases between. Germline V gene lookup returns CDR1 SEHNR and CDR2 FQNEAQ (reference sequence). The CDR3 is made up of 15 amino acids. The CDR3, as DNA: TGTGCCAGCAGCTTCGGGTCTCAAGGCAATCAGCCCCAGCATTTT. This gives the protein CASSFGSQGNQPQHF.

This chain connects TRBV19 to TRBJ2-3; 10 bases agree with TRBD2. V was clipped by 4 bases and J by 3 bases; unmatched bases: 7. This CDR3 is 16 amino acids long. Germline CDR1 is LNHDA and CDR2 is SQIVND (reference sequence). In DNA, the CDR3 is TGTGCCAGTAGTAGGTCTAGCGGGGGAAAAACAGATACGCAGTATTTT. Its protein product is CASSRSSGGKTDTQYF.

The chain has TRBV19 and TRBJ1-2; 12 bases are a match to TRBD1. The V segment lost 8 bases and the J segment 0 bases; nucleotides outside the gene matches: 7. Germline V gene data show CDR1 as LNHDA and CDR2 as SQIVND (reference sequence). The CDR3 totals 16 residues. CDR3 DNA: TGTGCCAGTTTGCCGGGACAGGGGGCCTCTAACTATGGCTACACCTTC. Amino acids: CASLPGQGASNYGYTF.

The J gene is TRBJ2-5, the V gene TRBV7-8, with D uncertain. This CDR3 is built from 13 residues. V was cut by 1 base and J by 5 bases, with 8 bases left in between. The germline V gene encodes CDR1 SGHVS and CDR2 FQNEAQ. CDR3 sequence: CASSLGERETQYF. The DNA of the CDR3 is TGTGCCAGCAGCTTAGGAGAACGGGAGACCCAGTACTTC.

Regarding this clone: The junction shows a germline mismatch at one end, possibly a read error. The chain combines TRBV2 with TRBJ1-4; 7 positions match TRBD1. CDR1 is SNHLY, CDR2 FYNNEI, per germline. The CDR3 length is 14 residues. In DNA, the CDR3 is TGTGCCAGCAGTACACAGGGGTTGGATGAAAAACCGTTTTTT. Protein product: CASSTQGLDEKPFF.